The 26 T cell receptor beta chains presented below share a single source sample, sequenced in a study of T cells after yellow fever vaccination. Each CDR3 protein is one row after TCRdb ran MiXCR on the 5' RACE reads. The data contain some 320,000 distinct CDR3 sequences, 7.5% to 9% of them singletons. The source material was CD4+ T cells sorted from PBMCs, sampled 5 days after the yellow fever booster vaccination. These receptors came from a man aged 18 to 29 who received the YFV17D yellow fever vaccine.

V gene TRBV6-5 combines with J gene TRBJ1-2; D call uncertain. Trimming took off 6 bases at V and 4 bases at J, with 15 bases between the two ends. This CDR3 spans 14 amino acids. Germline-derived CDR1 and CDR2 are MNHEY and SVGAGI. The CDR3 spells CASSDTWPGYGYTF. CDR3 DNA sequence: TGTGCCAGCAGCGATACATGGCCTGGCTATGGCTACACCTTC.

CDR3 amino acids: CASSGTEKVADTQYF. CDR3 nucleotide sequence: TGTGCCAGCAGTGGGACAGAAAAAGTAGCAGATACGCAGTATTTT. This chain uses TRBV12-3 or TRBV12-4 with TRBJ2-3; 7 bases are shared with TRBD1. Trimming cost V 5 bases and J 4 bases; bases outside gene matches: 9. This CDR3 has 15 residues.

This chain connects TRBV11-2 to TRBJ1-1, with D possibly matching TRBD1 (5 bases). The germline CDR1 and CDR2 sequences are SGHAT and FQNNGV. The length of the CDR3 is 15 residues. V was cut by 3 bases and J by 4 bases, with 15 bases left in between. The CDR3 DNA reads as TGTGCCAGCAGCTTCAATGTCAGGGAGGGCACTGAAGCTTTCTTT. It specifies CASSFNVREGTEAFF.

This clonotype was recorded a few times. The V call is TRBV11-3, the J call TRBJ2-2; TRBD1 is a possible D gene (5 bases). The CDR3 consists of 12 residues. Trimming pared 8 bases from V and 7 bases from J, leaving 11 bases between. Germline loops: CDR1 SGHNT, CDR2 YENEEA. CDR3 DNA sequence: TGTGCCAGCCGCAGGGAAATCGGGGAGCTGTTTTTT. Encoded protein: CASRREIGELFF.

There are many counts of this clonotype. The chain recombines TRBV12-3 or TRBV12-4 with TRBJ1-4; D possibly corresponds to TRBD1 (6 bases). The CDR3 has 13 residues. V was shortened by 9 bases and J by 4 bases, with 12 bases between the two germline ends. The DNA for the CDR3 is TGTGCCAGTCGGGGGCAGCTTAATGAAAAACTGTTTTTT. Protein product: CASRGQLNEKLFF.

The sample holds a few counts of this clonotype. This chain links TRBV7-2 with TRBJ2-3; the D gene is possibly TRBD2 (6 bases). The germline V gene has CDR1 SGHTA and CDR2 FQGNSA. CDR3 size: 15 residues. V shed 6 bases and J shed 0 bases, with 13 bases lying between them. The CDR3 DNA sequence: TGTGCCAGCAGGATTAGCGGAACTAGCACAGATACGCAGTATTTT. Translating it yields CASRISGTSTDTQYF.

This clonotype was seen ten or more times. This chain connects TRBV4-3 to TRBJ2-1; no reliable D call. V gave up 2 bases and J gave up 5 bases, with 13 bases separating them. Germline V CDR1 and CDR2: LGHNA, YSLEER. The CDR3 contains 15 residues. The CDR3 DNA reads TGCGCCAGCAGCCAAAGATTAGAGGTAGACAATGAGCAGTTCTTC. Translating gives CASSQRLEVDNEQFF.

V gene TRBV18 combines with J gene TRBJ1-6; D is possibly TRBD1 (5 bases). The germline CDR1 and CDR2 sequences are KGHSH and LQKENI. CDR3 size: 16 residues. Trimming took off 3 bases at V and 5 bases at J, with 14 bases between the two ends. This chain's CDR3 is CASSPNPGGNNSPLHF. The DNA for the CDR3 is TGTGCCAGCTCACCCAACCCCGGGGGTAATAATTCACCCCTCCACTTT.

The V gene is TRBV19, the J gene TRBJ1-2; 10 bases agree with TRBD1. The CDR3 totals 14 residues. V was clipped by 5 bases and J by 6 bases; unmatched bases: 6. Germline V gene sequence: CDR1 LNHDA, CDR2 SQIVND (reference sequence). The CDR3 region has the DNA TGTGCCAGTAGTTACGACAGGGGGCTTCATGGCTACACCTTC. Translating gives CASSYDRGLHGYTF.

This clonotype was counted only a few times. This chain links TRBV5-5 with TRBJ2-5; a possible D gene is TRBD2 (5 bases). Between the trimmed V and J ends, which lost 2 bases and 3 bases, there was a span of 11 bases. Germline CDR1 is SGHKS and CDR2 is YYEKEE (reference sequence). The CDR3 consists of 14 residues. CDR3 sequence: CASSLFGREETQYF. The CDR3 bases are TGTGCCAGCAGCTTATTCGGGCGGGAAGAGACCCAGTACTTC.

The chain couples TRBV12-3 or TRBV12-4 to TRBJ2-1; 10 positions agree with TRBD1. The CDR3 runs 16 residues. V shed 2 bases and J 10 bases; nucleotides not matched to a gene: 11. CDR3 region: CASSLSPGTGAREQFF. CDR3 nucleotides: TGTGCCAGCAGTTTATCCCCCGGGACAGGGGCGCGGGAGCAGTTCTTC.

This chain links TRBV29-1 with TRBJ1-1; 7 bases line up with TRBD1. Germline V lookup: CDR1 SQVTM, CDR2 ANQGSEA. The CDR3 contains 12 residues. J was trimmed by 7 bases and V by 6 bases; bases with no gene match: 8. CDR3 DNA: TGCAGCGTAGCGACAGGGTTTGTTGAAGCTTTCTTT. Translated: CSVATGFVEAFF.

The chain combines TRBV9 with TRBJ2-3, with a weak D call TRBD1 (6 bases). CDR1 is SGDLS, CDR2 YYNGEE, per germline. Trimming removed 4 bases at V and 2 bases at J, with 17 bases between. There are 16 residues in the CDR3. The CDR3 spells CASSSGAVPFTDTQYF. The CDR3 DNA is TGTGCCAGCAGCTCAGGGGCGGTCCCTTTCACAGATACGCAGTATTTT.

The V call is TRBV4-1, the J call TRBJ2-3, with TRBD1 matching 7 bases. The germline gives CDR1 MGHRA, CDR2 YSYEKL. The V and J ends lost 0 bases and 8 bases, in that order; junction bases with no gene match: 14. The CDR3 sequence is 17 residues long. DNA for the CDR3: TGCGCCAGCAGCCAAGATGACAGGGACCCGGCGACGGGTACGCAGTATTTT. This sequence encodes CASSQDDRDPATGTQYF.

The gene calls are TRBV24-1 and TRBJ2-3; 7 bases are shared with TRBD2. Per germline, CDR1 KGHDR and CDR2 SFDVKD. V was pared by 6 bases and J by 2 bases, with 7 bases of the junction left unmatched. The length of the CDR3 is 15 residues. The CDR3 is CATSHPSGYTDTQYF. The CDR3, as DNA: TGTGCCACCAGTCATCCTAGCGGTTACACAGATACGCAGTATTTT.

This clonotype was seen repeatedly, ten times or more. This chain connects TRBV12-3 or TRBV12-4 to TRBJ2-2; TRBD1 aligns across 7 bases. Unmatched junction bases numbered 5, after V lost 6 bases and J lost 1 base. This CDR3 has 15 amino acids. The CDR3: CASRTGTVNTGELFF. Here the CDR3 DNA reads TGTGCCAGCAGGACCGGGACAGTGAACACCGGGGAGCTGTTTTTT.

The chain links TRBV7-2 to TRBJ1-1; D is perhaps TRBD1 (5 bases). CDR3 length equals 15 residues. V was cut by 5 bases and J by 8 bases, with 21 bases left in between. CDR1 SGHTA and CDR2 FQGNSA come from the germline V gene. The CDR3, as DNA: TGTGCCAGCAGCCTGGGGAATCCAGGGCGGCGAGAAGCTTTCTTT. Amino acids: CASSLGNPGRREAFF.

There are many counts of this clonotype. CDR3 protein: CASSPPGRRVQETQYF. CDR3 in DNA: TGTGCCAGCAGCCCTCCGGGACGGAGGGTCCAAGAGACCCAGTACTTC. V gene TRBV6-5 combines with J gene TRBJ2-5, with a weak D call TRBD2 (6 bases). The V end lost 6 bases, the J end lost 1 base, and 18 bases lay between the germline ends. Per germline, CDR1 MNHEY and CDR2 SVGAGI. CDR3 length: 16 residues.

In this sample, this clonotype turned up many times. The V and J genes are TRBV10-3 and TRBJ1-1; the D gene is possibly TRBD1 (5 bases). There are 14 residues in the CDR3. Per germline, CDR1 ENHRY and CDR2 SYGVKD. Trimming pared 7 bases from V and 3 bases from J, leaving 15 bases between. Written as DNA, the CDR3 is TGTGCCATCACCCGACAGTCGGGGGACACTGAAGCTTTCTTT. Translation gives CAITRQSGDTEAFF.

In this sample, this clonotype turned up a few times. The rearrangement joins TRBV12-3 or TRBV12-4 to TRBJ2-5, with no clear D. V was pared by 6 bases and J by 6 bases, with 11 bases between. CDR3 length: 12 residues. The DNA for the CDR3 is TGTGCCAGCAGGGAGAGATTAAAGACCCAGTACTTC. Protein product: CASRERLKTQYF.

The table lists this clonotype with many counts. The V gene is TRBV6-2 or TRBV6-3, the J gene TRBJ2-7; D tentatively reads TRBD1 or TRBD2 (5 bases each). CDR1 is MNHEY and CDR2 is SVGEGT in the germline V gene. The CDR3 consists of 15 residues. V lost 4 bases, J lost 5 bases, and 18 bases lay in between. The CDR3 DNA follows: TGTGCCAGCAGTTCCCGTGCGAGGGGCAGCGACGAGCAGTACGTC. Translating it yields CASSSRARGSDEQYV.

This clonotype was counted between two and nine times. The chain uses TRBV12-3 or TRBV12-4 and TRBJ1-3; no definite D call. Deletions cut 6 bases from V and 0 bases from J, with 9 bases between. The CDR3 has 14 amino acids. The chain's CDR3 is CASRQSPSGNTIYF. The DNA for the CDR3 is TGTGCCAGCAGGCAGAGCCCCTCTGGAAACACCATATATTTT.

This clonotype was observed a handful of times. The J gene is TRBJ1-5, the V gene TRBV5-1, with 7 bases matching TRBD1. The ends lost 4 bases at V and 4 bases at J; junction bases unmatched: 5. CDR3 length: 14 amino acids. Germline V CDR1 and CDR2: SGHRS, YFSETQ. CDR3 in DNA: TGCGCCAGCAGCATAGGGACAGCGAATCAGCCCCAGCATTTT. Translated, it gives CASSIGTANQPQHF.

The sample holds a few counts of this clonotype. The chain couples TRBV5-6 to TRBJ1-2, with a weak D call TRBD1 (5 bases). Germline CDR1 reads SGHDT; CDR2 reads YYEEEE. The CDR3 has 13 residues. The V and J ends lost 7 bases and 7 bases respectively, with 17 bases between them. This chain's CDR3 is CASVRTRELGYTF. CDR3 in DNA: TGTGCCAGCGTCCGGACCAGGGAACTTGGCTACACCTTC.

This sequence joins TRBV6-2 or TRBV6-3 and TRBJ1-2, with 9 bases identical to TRBD1. CDR1 MNHEY and CDR2 SVGEGT come from the germline V gene. This CDR3 comprises 16 residues. V lost 7 bases and J lost 0; bases outside the gene matches: 9. CDR3 protein: CASTLGQGRTNYGYTF. In DNA, the CDR3 is TGTGCCAGCACCCTAGGACAGGGGAGAACTAACTATGGCTACACCTTC.

DNA for the CDR3: TGCGCCAGCAGCTTGGAGCCGGGGGCCCCAAAGACCCAGTACTTC. Translation: CASSLEPGAPKTQYF. The chain is built from TRBV5-1 and TRBJ2-5; TRBD1 or TRBD2 may be the D gene (6 bases each). CDR1 is SGHRS and CDR2 is YFSETQ in the germline V gene. V was clipped by 0 bases and J by 6 bases, with 15 bases between them. The CDR3 covers 15 residues.